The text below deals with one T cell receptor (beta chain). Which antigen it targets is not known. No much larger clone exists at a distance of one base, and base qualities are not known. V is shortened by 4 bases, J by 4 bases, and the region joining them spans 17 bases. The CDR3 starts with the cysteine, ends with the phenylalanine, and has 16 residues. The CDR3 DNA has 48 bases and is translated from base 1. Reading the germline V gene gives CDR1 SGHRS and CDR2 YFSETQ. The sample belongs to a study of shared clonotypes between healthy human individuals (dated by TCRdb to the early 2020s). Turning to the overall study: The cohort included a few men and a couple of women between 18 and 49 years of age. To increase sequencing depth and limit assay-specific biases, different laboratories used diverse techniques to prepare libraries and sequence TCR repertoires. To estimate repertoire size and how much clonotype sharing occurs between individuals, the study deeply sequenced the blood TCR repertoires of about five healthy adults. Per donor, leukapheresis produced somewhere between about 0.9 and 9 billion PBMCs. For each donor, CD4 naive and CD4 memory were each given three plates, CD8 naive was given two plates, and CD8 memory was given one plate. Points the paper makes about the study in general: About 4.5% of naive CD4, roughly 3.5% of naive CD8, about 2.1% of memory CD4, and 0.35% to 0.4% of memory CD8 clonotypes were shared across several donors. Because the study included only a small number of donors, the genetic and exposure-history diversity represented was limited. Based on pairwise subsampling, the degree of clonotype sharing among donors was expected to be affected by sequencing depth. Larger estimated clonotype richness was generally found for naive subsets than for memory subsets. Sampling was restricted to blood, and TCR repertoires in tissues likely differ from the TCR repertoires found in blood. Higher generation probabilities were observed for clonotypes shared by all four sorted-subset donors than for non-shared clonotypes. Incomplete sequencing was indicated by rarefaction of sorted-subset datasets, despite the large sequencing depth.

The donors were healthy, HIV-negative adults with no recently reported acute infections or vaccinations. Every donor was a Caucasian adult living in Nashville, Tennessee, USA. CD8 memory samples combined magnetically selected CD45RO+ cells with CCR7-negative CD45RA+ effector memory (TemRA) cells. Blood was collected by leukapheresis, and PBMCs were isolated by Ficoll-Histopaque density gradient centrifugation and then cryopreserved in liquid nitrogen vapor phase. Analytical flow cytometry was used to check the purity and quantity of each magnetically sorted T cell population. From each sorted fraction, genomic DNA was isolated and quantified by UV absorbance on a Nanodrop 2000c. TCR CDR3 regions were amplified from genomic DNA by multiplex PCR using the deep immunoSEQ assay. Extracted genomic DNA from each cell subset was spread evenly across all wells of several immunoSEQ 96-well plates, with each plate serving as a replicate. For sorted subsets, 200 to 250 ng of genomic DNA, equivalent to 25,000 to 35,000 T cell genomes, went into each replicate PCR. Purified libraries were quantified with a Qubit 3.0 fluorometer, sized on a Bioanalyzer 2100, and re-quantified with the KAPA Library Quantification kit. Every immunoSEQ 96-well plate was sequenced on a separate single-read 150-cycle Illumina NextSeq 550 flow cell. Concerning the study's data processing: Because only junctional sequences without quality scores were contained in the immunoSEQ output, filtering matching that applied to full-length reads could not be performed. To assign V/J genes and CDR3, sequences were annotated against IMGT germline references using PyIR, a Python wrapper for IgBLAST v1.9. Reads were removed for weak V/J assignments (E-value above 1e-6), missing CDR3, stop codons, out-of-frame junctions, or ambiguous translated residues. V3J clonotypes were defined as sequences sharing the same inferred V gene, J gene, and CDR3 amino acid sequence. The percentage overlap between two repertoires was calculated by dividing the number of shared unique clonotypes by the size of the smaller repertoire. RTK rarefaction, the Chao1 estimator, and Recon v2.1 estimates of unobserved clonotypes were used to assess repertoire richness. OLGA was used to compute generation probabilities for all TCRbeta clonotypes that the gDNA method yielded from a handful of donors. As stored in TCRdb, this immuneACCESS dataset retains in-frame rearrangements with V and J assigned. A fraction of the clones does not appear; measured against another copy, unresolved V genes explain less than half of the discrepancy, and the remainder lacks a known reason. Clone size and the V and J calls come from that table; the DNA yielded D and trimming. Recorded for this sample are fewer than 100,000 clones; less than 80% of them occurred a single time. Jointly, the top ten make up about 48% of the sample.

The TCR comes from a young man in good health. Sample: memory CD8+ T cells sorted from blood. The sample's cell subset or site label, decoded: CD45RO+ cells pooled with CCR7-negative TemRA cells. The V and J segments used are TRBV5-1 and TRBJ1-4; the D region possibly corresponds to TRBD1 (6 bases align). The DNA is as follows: TGCGCCAGCAGCCCGGTAGCGGACAGCTATAATGAAAAACTGTTTTTT. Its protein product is CASSPVADSYNEKLFF.